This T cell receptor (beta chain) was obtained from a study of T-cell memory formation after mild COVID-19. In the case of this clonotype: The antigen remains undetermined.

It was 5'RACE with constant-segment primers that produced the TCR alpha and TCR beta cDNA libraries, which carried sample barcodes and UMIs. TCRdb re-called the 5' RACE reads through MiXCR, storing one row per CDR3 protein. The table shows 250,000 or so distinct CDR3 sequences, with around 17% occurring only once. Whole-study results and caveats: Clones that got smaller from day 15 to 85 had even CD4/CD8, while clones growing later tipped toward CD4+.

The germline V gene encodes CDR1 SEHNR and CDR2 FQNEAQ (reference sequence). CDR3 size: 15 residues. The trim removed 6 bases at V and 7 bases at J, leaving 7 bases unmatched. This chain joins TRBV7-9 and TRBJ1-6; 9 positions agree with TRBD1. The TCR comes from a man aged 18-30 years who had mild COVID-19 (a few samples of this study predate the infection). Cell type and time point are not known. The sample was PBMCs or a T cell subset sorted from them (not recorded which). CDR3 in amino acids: CASRLTGGANSPLHF. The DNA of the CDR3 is TGTGCCAGCAGACTAACAGGGGGCGCGAATTCACCCCTCCACTTT.